Given below is one T cell receptor beta chain in context. Antigen: not known. The data originate from a study of T-cell memory formation after mild COVID-19. General study results and limits: Clones that contracted clustered mainly in CM and EM if CD4+ and in EMRA if CD8+. Later expanders leaned CD4+, whereas clones that contracted between day 15 and 85 were balanced CD4/CD8. SARS-CoV-2 specificity of second-wave clones peaking day 37 was unconfirmed. Memory from before infection featured some responding clones, which suggests cross-reactive memory joined.

The CDR3 runs 18 residues. Trimming took off 3 bases at V and 1 base at J, with 21 bases between the two ends. MiXCR, applied by TCRdb to the 5' RACE reads, yields one record per CDR3 protein. The sample has 400,000 to 500,000 distinct CDR3 sequences, roughly 20% seen once; the top ten hold roughly 8.4%. The sample was PBMCs or a T cell subset sorted from them (not recorded which). The chain combines TRBV12-3 or TRBV12-4 with TRBJ1-1; D remains ambiguous. The TCR comes from an adult woman who had mild COVID-19 (a few samples of this study predate the infection). Cell type and time point are not known. CDR3 sequence reads: CASSLGVNPAKPNTEAFF. The CDR3 DNA is TGTGCCAGCAGTTTGGGCGTCAATCCGGCCAAGCCGAACACTGAAGCTTTCTTT.